This is a list of T cell receptor beta chains from one sample in a study of cytomegalovirus exposure and HLA in healthy donors. The data were produced by immunoSEQ multiplex PCR, yet TCRdb's version contains in-frame clones alone and is incomplete. This table has 100,000 or so clones, around three quarters appearing once. The sample was PBMCs. Receptors were obtained from a man aged 45-65 years in good health and CMV-seropositive. Both conserved end residues are part of each CDR3. Each record gives: CDR3 length, J gene, V gene, CDR3 protein.

cdr3_length: 16; j_call: TRBJ1-1; v_call: TRBV7-2; cdr3_aa: CASSLDTGGENTEAFF
cdr3_length: 15; j_call: TRBJ2-1; v_call: TRBV5-6; cdr3_aa: CASSLSGTTYNEQFF
cdr3_length: 15; j_call: TRBJ2-6; v_call: TRBV19; cdr3_aa: CASSMGGSGANVLTF
cdr3_length: 14; j_call: TRBJ1-2; v_call: TRBV19; cdr3_aa: CASSPRHRGEGYTF
cdr3_length: 16; j_call: TRBJ1-1; v_call: TRBV5-6; cdr3_aa: CASSHGQGLMNTEAFF
cdr3_length: 16; j_call: TRBJ2-7; v_call: TRBV6-6; cdr3_aa: CASSYSAGLSSYEQYF
cdr3_length: 15; j_call: TRBJ1-2; v_call: TRBV6-5; cdr3_aa: CASEMFTGGEIGYTF
cdr3_length: 13; j_call: TRBJ2-7; v_call: TRBV2; cdr3_aa: CASDGQKTYEQYF
cdr3_length: 13; j_call: TRBJ2-5; v_call: TRBV5-1; cdr3_aa: CASSLGSGETQYF
cdr3_length: 15; j_call: TRBJ2-5; v_call: TRBV18; cdr3_aa: CASSPRLAGVETQYF
cdr3_length: 14; j_call: TRBJ2-7; v_call: TRBV5-1; cdr3_aa: CASSFTSGRPEQYF
cdr3_length: 17; j_call: TRBJ2-5; v_call: TRBV10-3; cdr3_aa: CATTGRVGGPDGETQYF
cdr3_length: 15; j_call: TRBJ2-3; v_call: TRBV10-3; cdr3_aa: CAISGLAGVGDTQYF
cdr3_length: 16; j_call: TRBJ2-3; v_call: TRBV6-1; cdr3_aa: CASSAIAGGGTDTQYF
cdr3_length: 15; j_call: NA; v_call: TRBV7-6; cdr3_aa: CASSPTGQGHYEQYF
cdr3_length: 17; j_call: TRBJ1-1; v_call: TRBV5-1; cdr3_aa: CASSLYPGQELFTEAFF
cdr3_length: 14; j_call: TRBJ1-2; v_call: TRBV28; cdr3_aa: CASSPTGVGYGYTF
cdr3_length: 14; j_call: TRBJ2-5; v_call: TRBV9; cdr3_aa: CASGRSGGGETQYF
cdr3_length: 15; j_call: TRBJ1-3; v_call: TRBV6-1; cdr3_aa: CASRQGLASGNTIYF
cdr3_length: 14; j_call: TRBJ2-1; v_call: TRBV7-3; cdr3_aa: CASTWDRGQNGLVF
cdr3_length: 13; j_call: TRBJ2-7; v_call: TRBV29-1; cdr3_aa: CSVESPSGYEQYF
cdr3_length: 16; j_call: TRBJ1-3; v_call: TRBV28; cdr3_aa: CASRAWTGDGGNTIYF
cdr3_length: 14; j_call: TRBJ1-2; v_call: TRBV28; cdr3_aa: CASSVLGTHYGYTF
cdr3_length: 15; j_call: TRBJ2-7; v_call: TRBV5-1; cdr3_aa: CASSYGLADGAEQYF
cdr3_length: 14; j_call: TRBJ1-2; v_call: TRBV2; cdr3_aa: CASSTQGAEDGYTF
cdr3_length: 14; j_call: TRBJ1-1; v_call: TRBV27; cdr3_aa: CASSSDRGGTEAFF
cdr3_length: 18; j_call: TRBJ1-6; v_call: TRBV6-4; cdr3_aa: CASRRDIQRGKYNSPLHF
cdr3_length: 13; j_call: TRBJ2-2; v_call: TRBV5-1; cdr3_aa: CASSFRNTGELFF
cdr3_length: 13; j_call: TRBJ1-5; v_call: TRBV19; cdr3_aa: CASSRSINQPQHF
cdr3_length: 16; j_call: TRBJ1-2; v_call: TRBV9; cdr3_aa: CASSAAHRVSNYGYTF
cdr3_length: 13; j_call: TRBJ2-3; v_call: TRBV4-1; cdr3_aa: CASSQTSTDTQYF
cdr3_length: 16; j_call: TRBJ1-1; v_call: TRBV19; cdr3_aa: CASSKGTGAGGTEAFF
cdr3_length: 16; j_call: TRBJ1-2; v_call: TRBV9; cdr3_aa: CASSAIGQGASYGYTF
cdr3_length: 15; j_call: TRBJ2-3; v_call: TRBV7-3; cdr3_aa: CASSLLGTDTDTQYF
cdr3_length: 14; j_call: TRBJ2-7; v_call: TRBV5-1; cdr3_aa: CASSLGDRVREQYF
cdr3_length: 17; j_call: TRBJ2-3; v_call: TRBV7-6; cdr3_aa: CASSLGLAGAFTDTQYF
cdr3_length: 15; j_call: TRBJ2-2; v_call: TRBV5-5; cdr3_aa: CASAGQRTNTGELFF
cdr3_length: 15; j_call: TRBJ1-1; v_call: TRBV10-3; cdr3_aa: CAISRDRAMDTEAFF
cdr3_length: 14; j_call: TRBJ1-1; v_call: TRBV7-2; cdr3_aa: CASSLSYRGTEAFF
cdr3_length: 14; j_call: TRBJ2-5; v_call: TRBV2; cdr3_aa: CASSVGTAQETQYF
cdr3_length: 15; j_call: TRBJ2-3; v_call: TRBV10-2; cdr3_aa: CASSEPGTGTDTQYF
cdr3_length: 16; j_call: TRBJ1-2; v_call: TRBV5-1; cdr3_aa: CASSFWTGAGNYGYTF
cdr3_length: 15; j_call: TRBJ1-5; v_call: TRBV6-5; cdr3_aa: CASSPSGTGIQPQHF
cdr3_length: 15; j_call: TRBJ1-4; v_call: TRBV7-3; cdr3_aa: CASSSLTGKNEKLFF
cdr3_length: 18; j_call: TRBJ2-1; v_call: TRBV12-5; cdr3_aa: CASGLARYKAEGHNEQFF
cdr3_length: 15; j_call: TRBJ2-2; v_call: TRBV27; cdr3_aa: CASSPWTELTGELFF
cdr3_length: 15; j_call: TRBJ1-2; v_call: TRBV14; cdr3_aa: CASSQVAGAAYGYTF
cdr3_length: 13; j_call: TRBJ2-5; v_call: TRBV5-6; cdr3_aa: CASSKDRRETQYF
cdr3_length: 13; j_call: TRBJ1-5; v_call: TRBV30; cdr3_aa: CAWSVREFQPQHF
cdr3_length: 16; j_call: TRBJ1-2; v_call: TRBV19; cdr3_aa: CASSAAAHRGRRVYTF
cdr3_length: 13; j_call: TRBJ2-3; v_call: TRBV12-5; cdr3_aa: CASGRGGTDTQYF